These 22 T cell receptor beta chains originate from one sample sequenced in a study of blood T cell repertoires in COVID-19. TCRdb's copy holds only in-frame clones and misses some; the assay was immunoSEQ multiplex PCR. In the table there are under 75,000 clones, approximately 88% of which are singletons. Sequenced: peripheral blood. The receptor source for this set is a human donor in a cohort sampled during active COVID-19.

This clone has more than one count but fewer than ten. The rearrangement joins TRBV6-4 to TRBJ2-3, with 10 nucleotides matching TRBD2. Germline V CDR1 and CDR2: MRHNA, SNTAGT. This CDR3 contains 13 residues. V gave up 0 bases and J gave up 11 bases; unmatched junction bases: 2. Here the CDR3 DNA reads TGTGCCAGCAGTGACTCAGCTAGCGGGGGGCAGTATTTT. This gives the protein CASSDSASGGQYF.

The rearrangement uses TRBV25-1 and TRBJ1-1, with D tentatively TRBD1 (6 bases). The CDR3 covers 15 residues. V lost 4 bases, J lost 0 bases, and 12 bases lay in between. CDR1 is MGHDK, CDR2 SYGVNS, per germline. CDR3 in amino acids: CASSALTGMNTEAFF. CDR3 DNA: TGTGCCAGCAGTGCACTCACAGGGATGAACACTGAAGCTTTCTTT. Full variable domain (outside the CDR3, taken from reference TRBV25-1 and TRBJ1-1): EADIYQTPRYLVIGTGKKITLECSQTMGHDKMYWYQQDPGMELHLIHYSYGVNSTEKGDLSSESTVSRIRTEHFPLTLESARPSHTSQYLCASSALTGMNTEAFFGQGTRLTVV.

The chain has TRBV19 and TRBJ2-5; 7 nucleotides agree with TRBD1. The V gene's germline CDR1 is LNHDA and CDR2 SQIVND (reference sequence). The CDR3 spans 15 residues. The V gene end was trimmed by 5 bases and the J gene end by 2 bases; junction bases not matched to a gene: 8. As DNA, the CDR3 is TGTGCCAGTAGTTTCTCCGGGACAGTACAAGAGACCCAGTACTTC. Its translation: CASSFSGTVQETQYF.

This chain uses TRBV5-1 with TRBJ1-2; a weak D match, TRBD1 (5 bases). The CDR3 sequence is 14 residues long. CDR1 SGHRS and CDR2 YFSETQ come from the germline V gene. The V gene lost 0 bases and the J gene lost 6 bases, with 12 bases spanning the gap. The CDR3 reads CASSLAQAWDGYTF. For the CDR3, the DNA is TGCGCCAGCAGCTTGGCACAGGCGTGGGATGGCTACACCTTC.

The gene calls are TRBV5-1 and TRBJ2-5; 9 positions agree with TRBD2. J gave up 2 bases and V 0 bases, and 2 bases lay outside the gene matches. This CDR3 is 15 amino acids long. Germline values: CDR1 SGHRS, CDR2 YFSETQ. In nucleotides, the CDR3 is TGCGCCAGCAGCTTGGATGCGGGAGGGCAAGAGACCCAGTACTTC. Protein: CASSLDAGGQETQYF.

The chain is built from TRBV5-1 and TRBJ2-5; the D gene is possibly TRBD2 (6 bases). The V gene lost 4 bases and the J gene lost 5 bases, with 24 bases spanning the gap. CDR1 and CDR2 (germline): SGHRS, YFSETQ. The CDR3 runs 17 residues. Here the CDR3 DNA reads TGCGCCAGCAGCCCCACGGCCCGGGACTCCAGGCGGGAGACCCAGTACTTC. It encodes CASSPTARDSRRETQYF.

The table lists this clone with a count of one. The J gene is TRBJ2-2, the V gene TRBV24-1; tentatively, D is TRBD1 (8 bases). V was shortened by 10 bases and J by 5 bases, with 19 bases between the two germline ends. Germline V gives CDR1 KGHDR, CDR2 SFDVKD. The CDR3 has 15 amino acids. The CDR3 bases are TGTGCCACGGGACAGGTCCGGGGGGTTACCGGGGAGCTGTTTTTT. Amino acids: CATGQVRGVTGELFF.

The chain's CDR3 is CASSHSVVTEAFF. DNA of the CDR3: TGTGCCAGCAGTCACTCGGTGGTGACTGAAGCTTTCTTT. V gene TRBV12-3 or TRBV12-4 combines with J gene TRBJ1-1; unclear D gene. V was trimmed by 5 bases and J by 5 bases, leaving 12 bases between them. This CDR3 is built from 13 residues.

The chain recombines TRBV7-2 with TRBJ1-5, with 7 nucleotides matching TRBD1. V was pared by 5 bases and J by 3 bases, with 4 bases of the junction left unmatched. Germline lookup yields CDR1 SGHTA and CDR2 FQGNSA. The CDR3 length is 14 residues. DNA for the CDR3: TGTGCCAGCAGCCGGGACAGACCCAATCAGCCCCAGCATTTT. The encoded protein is CASSRDRPNQPQHF.

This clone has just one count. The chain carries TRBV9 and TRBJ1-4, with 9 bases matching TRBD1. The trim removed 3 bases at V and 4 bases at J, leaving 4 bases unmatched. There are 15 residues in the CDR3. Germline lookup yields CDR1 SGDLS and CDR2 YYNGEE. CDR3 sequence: CASSAGTGLNEKLFF. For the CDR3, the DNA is TGTGCCAGCAGCGCCGGGACAGGGCTTAATGAAAAACTGTTTTTT.

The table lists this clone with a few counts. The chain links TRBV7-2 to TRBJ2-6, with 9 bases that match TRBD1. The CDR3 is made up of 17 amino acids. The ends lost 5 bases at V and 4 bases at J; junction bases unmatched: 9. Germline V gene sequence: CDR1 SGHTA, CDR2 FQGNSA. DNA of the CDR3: TGTGCCAGCAGCCCCAACAGGGGGCGCGCCGGGGCCAACGTCCTGACTTTC. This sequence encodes CASSPNRGRAGANVLTF.

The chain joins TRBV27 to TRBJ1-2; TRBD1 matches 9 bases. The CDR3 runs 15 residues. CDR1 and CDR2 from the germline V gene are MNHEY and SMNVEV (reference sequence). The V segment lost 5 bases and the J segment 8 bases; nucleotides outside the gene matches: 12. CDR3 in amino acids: CASSPYRDRVPGYTF. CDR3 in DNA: TGTGCCAGCAGTCCATACCGGGACAGGGTCCCCGGCTACACCTTC.

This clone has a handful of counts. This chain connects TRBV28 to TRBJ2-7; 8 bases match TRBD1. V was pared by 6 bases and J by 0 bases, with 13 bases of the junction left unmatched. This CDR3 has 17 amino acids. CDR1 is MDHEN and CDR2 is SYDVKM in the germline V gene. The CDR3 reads CASSQPSPGQVSYEQYF. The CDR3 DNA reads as TGTGCCAGCAGCCAACCCTCTCCGGGACAGGTCTCCTACGAGCAGTACTTC. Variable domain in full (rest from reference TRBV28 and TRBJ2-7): DVKVTQSSRYLVKRTGEKVFLECVQDMDHENMFWYRQDPGLGLRLIYFSYDVKMKEKGDIPEGYSVSREKKERFSLILESASTNQTSMYLCASSQPSPGQVSYEQYFGPGTRLTVT.

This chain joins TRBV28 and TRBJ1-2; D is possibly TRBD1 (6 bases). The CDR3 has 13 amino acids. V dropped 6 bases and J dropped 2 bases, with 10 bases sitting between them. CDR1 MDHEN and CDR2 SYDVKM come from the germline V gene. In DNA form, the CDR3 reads TGTGCCAGCAGGGTAGGACAGAACTATGGCTACACCTTC. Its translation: CASRVGQNYGYTF.

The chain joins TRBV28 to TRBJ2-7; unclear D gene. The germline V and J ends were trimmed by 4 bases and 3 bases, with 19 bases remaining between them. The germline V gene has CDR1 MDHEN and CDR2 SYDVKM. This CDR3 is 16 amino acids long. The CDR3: CASSSFNSRHLYEQYF. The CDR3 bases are TGTGCCAGCAGTTCCTTCAACTCGCGGCACCTCTACGAGCAGTACTTC.

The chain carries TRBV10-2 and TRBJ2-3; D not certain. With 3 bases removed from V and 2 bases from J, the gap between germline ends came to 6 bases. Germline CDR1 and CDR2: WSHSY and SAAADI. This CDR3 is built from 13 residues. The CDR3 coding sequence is TGCGCCAGCAGTGATTCAATCACAGATACGCAGTATTTT. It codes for CASSDSITDTQYF.

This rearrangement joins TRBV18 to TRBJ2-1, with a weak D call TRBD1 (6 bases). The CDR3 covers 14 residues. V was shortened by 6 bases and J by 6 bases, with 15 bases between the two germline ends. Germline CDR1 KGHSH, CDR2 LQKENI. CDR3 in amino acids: CASSLLTGRNEQFF. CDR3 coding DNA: TGTGCCAGCTCTCTATTGACAGGACGCAATGAGCAGTTCTTC.

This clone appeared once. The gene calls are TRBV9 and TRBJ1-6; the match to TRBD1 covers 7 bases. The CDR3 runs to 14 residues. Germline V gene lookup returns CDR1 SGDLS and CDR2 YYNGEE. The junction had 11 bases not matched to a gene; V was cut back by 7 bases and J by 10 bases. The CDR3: CASAPQQGKSPLHF. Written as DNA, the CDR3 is TGTGCCAGCGCACCTCAACAGGGGAAATCACCCCTCCACTTT.

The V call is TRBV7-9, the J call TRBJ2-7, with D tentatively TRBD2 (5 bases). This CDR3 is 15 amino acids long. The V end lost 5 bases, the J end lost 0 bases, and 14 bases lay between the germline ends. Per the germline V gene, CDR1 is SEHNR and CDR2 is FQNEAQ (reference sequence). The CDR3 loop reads CASSLVMGSSYEQYF. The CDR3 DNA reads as TGTGCCAGCAGCCTTGTCATGGGGAGCTCCTACGAGCAGTACTTC.

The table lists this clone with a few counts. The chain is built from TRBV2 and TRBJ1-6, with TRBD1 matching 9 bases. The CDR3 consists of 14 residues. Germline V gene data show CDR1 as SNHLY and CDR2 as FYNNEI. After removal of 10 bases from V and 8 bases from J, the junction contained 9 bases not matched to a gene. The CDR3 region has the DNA TGTGCCACCACGCTCGGGACAGGGCATTCACCCCTCCACTTT. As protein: CATTLGTGHSPLHF.

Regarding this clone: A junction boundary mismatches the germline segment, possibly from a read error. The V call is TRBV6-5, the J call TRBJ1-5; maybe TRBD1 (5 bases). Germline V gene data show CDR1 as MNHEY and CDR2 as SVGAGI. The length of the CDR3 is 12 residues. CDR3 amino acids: CASSSGGRRLRF. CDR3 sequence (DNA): TGTGCCAGCAGTTCCGGGGGACGGAGGTTGCGCTTT.

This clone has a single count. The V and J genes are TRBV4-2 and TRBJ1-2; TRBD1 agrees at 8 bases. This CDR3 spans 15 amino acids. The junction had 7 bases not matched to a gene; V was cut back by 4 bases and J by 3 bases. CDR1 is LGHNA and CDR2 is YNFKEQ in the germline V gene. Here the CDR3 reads CASSPQGAIDYGYTF. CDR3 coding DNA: TGTGCCAGCAGCCCCCAGGGGGCGATTGACTATGGCTACACCTTC.